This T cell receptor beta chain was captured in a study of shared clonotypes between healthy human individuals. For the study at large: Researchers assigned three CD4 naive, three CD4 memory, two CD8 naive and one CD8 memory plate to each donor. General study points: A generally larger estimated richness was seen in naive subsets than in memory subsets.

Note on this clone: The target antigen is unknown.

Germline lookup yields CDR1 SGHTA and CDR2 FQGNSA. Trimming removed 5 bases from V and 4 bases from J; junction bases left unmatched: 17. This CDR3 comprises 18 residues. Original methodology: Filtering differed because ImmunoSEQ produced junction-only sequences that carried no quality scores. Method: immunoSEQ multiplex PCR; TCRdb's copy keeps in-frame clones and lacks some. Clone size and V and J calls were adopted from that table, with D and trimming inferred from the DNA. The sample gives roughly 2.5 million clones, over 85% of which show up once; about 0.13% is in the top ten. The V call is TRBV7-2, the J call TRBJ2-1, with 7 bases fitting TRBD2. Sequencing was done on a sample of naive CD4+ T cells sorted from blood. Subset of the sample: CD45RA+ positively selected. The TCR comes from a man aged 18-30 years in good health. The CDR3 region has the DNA TGTGCCAGCAGCGATCATTGGCTCGCGGGGACTAATTACAATGAGCAGTTCTTC. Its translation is CASSDHWLAGTNYNEQFF.